The rows below give T cell receptor beta chains drawn from one sample of a study of T cells in Graves' hyperthyroidism and ophthalmopathy. TCRdb re-called the multiplex PCR reads with MiXCR, one entry per CDR3 protein. This table has about 350,000 distinct CDR3 sequences, about 15% appearing once. The sequenced sample consisted of blood. The source of these receptors is a woman in her thirties with Graves' hyperthyroidism. The CDR3 runs from the conserved cysteine through the conserved F or W. Each record gives: D gene, clone size, V gene, J gene, CDR3 protein, CDR3 DNA. A D gene is named only where the DNA matches it firmly. Rows may omit the clone size; those that give it use once, few, many or a size class.

TRBD1	.	TRBV15	TRBJ1-2	CATSRDRGFGYGYTF	TGTGCCACCAGCAGGGACAGGGGTTTCGGCTATGGCTACACCTTC
.	.	TRBV7-9	TRBJ1-5	CASTHAPRDGKGQPQHF	TGTGCCAGCACCCATGCCCCCCGCGACGGGAAAGGCCAGCCCCAGCATTTT
.	.	TRBV7-9	TRBJ1-5	CASNMGSNQPQHF	TGTGCCAGCAATATGGGGAGCAATCAGCCCCAGCATTTT
TRBD2	many	TRBV29-1	TRBJ2-5	CSGRLAGEETQYF	TGCAGCGGCCGACTAGCGGGAGAAGAGACCCAGTACTTC
.	.	TRBV6-1	TRBJ2-5	CASRWGLGQETQYF	TGTGCCAGCAGGTGGGGCCTGGGGCAAGAGACCCAGTACTTC
TRBD2	few	TRBV5-1	TRBJ2-7	CASSLVRASGNEQYF	TGCGCCAGCAGCTTGGTGAGGGCTAGCGGGAACGAGCAGTACTTC
.	many	TRBV10-1	TRBJ2-3	CASSRGRTDTQYF	TGCGCCAGCTCCCGGGGACGCACAGATACGCAGTATTTT
.	many	TRBV11-2	TRBJ1-1	CASSLEVKNTEAFF	TGTGCCAGCAGCTTAGAGGTCAAGAACACTGAAGCTTTCTTT
.	.	TRBV29-1	TRBJ1-4	CSVELEAGKLFF	TGCAGCGTTGAACTTGAGGCCGGAAAACTGTTTTTT
TRBD2	many	TRBV12-3/TRBV12-4	TRBJ2-3	CASSLGGRAPDTQYF	TGTGCCAGCAGTTTGGGAGGGAGGGCCCCGGATACGCAGTATTTT
.	many	TRBV11-2	TRBJ2-7	CASSLDLRGRRGEQYF	TGTGCCAGCAGCTTAGATCTAAGGGGACGGCGGGGCGAGCAGTACTTC
.	many	TRBV28	TRBJ2-7	CASSSRGSGPTYEQYF	TGTGCCAGCAGTTCCCGGGGAAGCGGGCCTACCTACGAGCAGTACTTC
.	few	TRBV9	TRBJ2-1	CASSVYFYQGRLDNEQFF	TGTGCCAGCAGCGTATATTTTTACCAGGGGCGCCTGGACAATGAGCAGTTCTTC
.	.	TRBV18	TRBJ1-1	CAGSPDRSAGAFF	TGTGCCGGCTCACCCGACCGGTCCGCCGGGGCTTTCTTT
TRBD2	many	TRBV18	TRBJ2-3	CASSLAGSSTDTQYF	TGTGCCAGTTCCCTAGCGGGTTCCAGCACAGATACGCAGTATTTT
.	few	TRBV6-5	TRBJ2-1	CASSYTRDPYNEQFF	TGTGCCAGCAGTTACACCAGGGATCCCTACAATGAGCAGTTCTTC
.	many	TRBV11-2	TRBJ2-7	CASSRGALYEQYF	TGTGCCAGCAGCCGGGGTGCCCTCTACGAGCAGTACTTC
TRBD1	few	TRBV6-1	TRBJ1-5	CASTSRQGSNQPQHF	TGTGCCAGCACTAGTCGACAGGGAAGCAATCAGCCCCAGCATTTT
TRBD1	.	TRBV18	TRBJ2-6	CASLGDSEFSGANVLTF	TGTGCCAGCTTGGGGGACAGTGAATTCTCTGGGGCCAACGTCCTGACTTTC
TRBD1	many	TRBV28	TRBJ2-5	CASSLSAGGVETQYF	TGTGCCAGCAGTTTATCGGCAGGGGGTGTCGAGACCCAGTACTTC